This T cell receptor (beta chain) stems from a study of cytomegalovirus exposure and HLA in healthy donors. General study results and limits: As was reported, the HLA-A and HLA-B alleles of most subjects were accurately predicted from TCR beta sequences. It was confirmed in vitro that a few of the CMV-associated chains were specific for CMV antigens.

Primers included in the PCR were 60 Vbeta and 13 Jbeta primers. TCRdb keeps only in-frame clones here, not all; method: immunoSEQ multiplex PCR. The sample contains approximately 190,000 clones, around 75% of which appear only once. Between the trimmed V and J ends, which lost 0 bases and 6 bases, there was a span of 15 bases. The V gene's germline CDR1 is SGDLS and CDR2 YYNGEE. The CDR3 covers 15 residues. Points on this clone: Its antigen is currently unknown.

Sequencing used PBMCs. The chain joins TRBV9 to TRBJ1-2; D is perhaps TRBD1 (5 bases). The sequence derives from a woman in her twenties or thirties in good health and CMV-seronegative. CDR3 nucleotides: TGTGCCAGCAGCGTAGAGGGACTTTCATCGAATGGCTACACCTTC. It yields the protein CASSVEGLSSNGYTF.